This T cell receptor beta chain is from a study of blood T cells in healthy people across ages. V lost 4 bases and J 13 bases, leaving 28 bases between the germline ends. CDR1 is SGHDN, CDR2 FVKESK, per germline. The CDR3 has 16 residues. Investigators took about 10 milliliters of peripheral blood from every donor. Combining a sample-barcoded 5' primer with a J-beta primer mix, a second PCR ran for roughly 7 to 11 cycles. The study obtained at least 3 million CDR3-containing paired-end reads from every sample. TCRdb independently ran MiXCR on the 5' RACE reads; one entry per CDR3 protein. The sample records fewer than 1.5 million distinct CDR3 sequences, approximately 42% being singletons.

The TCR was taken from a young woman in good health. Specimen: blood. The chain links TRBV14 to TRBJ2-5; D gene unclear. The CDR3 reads CASSPPGVGRSYERYF. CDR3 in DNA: TGTGCCAGCAGCCCCCCCGGCGTGGGCCGGAGTTACGAGCGGTACTTC.